The rows below give T cell receptor beta chains drawn from one sample of a study of T cell repertoires in MIS-A myocarditis. Sequencing used immunoSEQ multiplex PCR; TCRdb keeps in-frame clones, though not all of them. Of about 15,000 clones in the sample, just under 75% are singletons; the top ten hold approximately 62%. Sample: left ventricle heart tissue obtained at autopsy. These receptors all stem from a young man with fulminant myocarditis from multisystem inflammatory syndrome in adults (MIS-A) after COVID-19. Both conserved end residues are part of each CDR3. D genes are given only for firm matches. The size entry is marked missing in some rows and otherwise reads once, few, many or a size class.

J,size,D,V,DNA,CDR3
TRBJ2-5,-,-,TRBV18,TGTGCCAGCTCACCAGGCAGGGATCTCGAGACCCAGTACTTC,CASSPGRDLETQYF
TRBJ1-5,-,-,TRBV5-8,TGTGCCAGCAGCAAGGATGCGGGTCAGCCCCAGCATTTT,CASSKDAGQPQHF
TRBJ2-7,-,TRBD2,TRBV27,TGTGCCAGCAGTTTATCGGAGCGGGGAGCCTACGAGCAGTACTTC,CASSLSERGAYEQYF
TRBJ2-5,-,-,TRBV11-2,TGTGCCAGCAGCTTACAAGCCTTTACAGAGACCCAGTACTTC,CASSLQAFTETQYF
TRBJ1-3,-,-,TRBV5-6,TGTGCCAGCAGCTCGGTCCCTGGAAACACCATATATTTT,CASSSVPGNTIYF
TRBJ2-7,-,-,TRBV12-3/TRBV12-4,TGTGCCAGCAGTTTTGGCATCGTTTTAGAGCAGTACTTC,CASSFGIVLEQYF
TRBJ1-6,medium-sized,-,TRBV2,TGTGCCAGGGGGGCAGGGATGAATTCACCCCTCCACTTT,CARGAGMNSPLHF
TRBJ2-3,-,TRBD2,TRBV24-1,TGTGCCACCAGTGATTCAGCGGGGGGGCTGGATACGCAGTATTTT,CATSDSAGGLDTQYF
TRBJ1-2,-,-,TRBV10-2,TGCGCCAGCAGTGAGTCTTACTATGGCTACACCTTC,CASSESYYGYTF
TRBJ1-3,-,-,TRBV27,TGTGCCAGCAGTTTGTCAGGGGTGACTGGAAACACCATATATTTT,CASSLSGVTGNTIYF
TRBJ1-4,-,-,TRBV6-1,TGTGCCAGCAGTGAAGAGGGTTCGGCTAATGAAAAACTGTTTTTT,CASSEEGSANEKLFF
TRBJ2-1,few,-,TRBV6-2/TRBV6-3,TGTGCCAGCAGTTACGGTCTGATGGGCAATGAGCAGTTCTTC,CASSYGLMGNEQFF
TRBJ2-3,-,TRBD2,TRBV7-6,TGTGCCAGCAGCTTAGGGCTAGCGGGTAGCACAGATACGCAGTATTTT,CASSLGLAGSTDTQYF
TRBJ1-1,-,-,TRBV5-5,TGTGCCAGCAGCTTAGTTCTGGTAACGGTTGGTGAAGCTTTCTTT,CASSLVLVTVGEAFF
TRBJ2-6,-,-,TRBV9,TGTGCCAGCAGCGTAGGGTTTCTATCGGGGGCCAACGTCCTGACTTTC,CASSVGFLSGANVLTF
TRBJ2-1,-,-,TRBV7-9,TGTGCCAGCAGCTACGGGAGCTCCTACAATGAGCAGTTCTTC,CASSYGSSYNEQFF
TRBJ2-1,few,-,TRBV19,TGTGCCAGTAGTGCAGAATTCCCTTCCTACAATGAGCAGTTCTTC,CASSAEFPSYNEQFF
TRBJ2-7,few,-,TRBV4-1,TGCGCCAGCAGCCAAGGACAGGAACAGTACTTC,CASSQGQEQYF
TRBJ1-1,-,-,TRBV11-2,TGTGCCAGCAGCTTAGCGAGGGGCTCACCGGCTTTCTTT,CASSLARGSPAFF
TRBJ1-2,-,-,TRBV15,TGTGCCACCAGCAGAATACTCAACAGAGTGTATGGCTACACCTTC,CATSRILNRVYGYTF
TRBJ2-1,-,-,TRBV7-2,TGTGCCAGCAGCCCCCGGGACTCCCCTTACAATGAGCAGTTCTTC,CASSPRDSPYNEQFF
TRBJ1-1,-,-,TRBV5-4,TGTGCCAGCAGCTTTGGAGGGGGGAACACTGAAGCTTTCTTT,CASSFGGGNTEAFF
TRBJ1-5,-,-,TRBV9,TGTGCCAGCAGCTCCCAAGGGGTAGGGCCCCAGCATTTT,CASSSQGVGPQHF
TRBJ1-1,-,-,TRBV19,TGTGCCAGTAGTATCTATTTTGTGGAAGTGAACACTGAAGCTTTCTTT,CASSIYFVEVNTEAFF
TRBJ2-1,-,-,TRBV9,TGTGCCAGCAGCGTAGTGGACCTCCCCTACAATGAGCAGTTCTTC,CASSVVDLPYNEQFF
TRBJ1-3,once,-,TRBV9,TGTGCCAGCAGCCCAGGTAGGGGCTCTGGAAACACCATATATTTT,CASSPGRGSGNTIYF
TRBJ2-7,-,TRBD1,TRBV7-9,TGTGCCAGCAGCCGCGCCATCGGACAGGTAACCTACGAGCAGTACTTC,CASSRAIGQVTYEQYF
TRBJ2-7,-,-,TRBV6-6,TGTGCCAGCGGTAAAGTAAGGGAGAATGAGCAGTACTTC,CASGKVRENEQYF
TRBJ2-1,-,TRBD2,TRBV2,TGTGCCAGCAGTCTAGCGGACTACAATGAGCAGTTCTTC,CASSLADYNEQFF
TRBJ2-5,-,-,TRBV4-2,TGTGCCAGCAGCCAAGCTGCTGCAGAAGAAGAGACCCAGTACTTC,CASSQAAAEEETQYF
TRBJ2-3,-,TRBD1,TRBV9,TGTGCCAGCAGCGCCGGGACAGGGCCCCCAGATACGCAGTATTTT,CASSAGTGPPDTQYF
TRBJ2-7,-,-,TRBV5-1,TGCGCCAGCAGACCGCATACGAAGAGCTCCTACGAGCAGTACTTC,CASRPHTKSSYEQYF
TRBJ1-4,-,-,TRBV15,TGTGCCACCAGCAGAGCTACAGGGCCGGATGAAAAACTGTTTTTT,CATSRATGPDEKLFF
TRBJ2-5,-,-,TRBV6-6,TGTGCCAGCAGTTACGGCCGGAGGGAGACCCAGTACTTC,CASSYGRRETQYF
TRBJ2-7,-,-,TRBV27,TGTGCCAGCAGTTTATCTGGCCTTAGCTCCTACGAGCAGTACTTC,CASSLSGLSSYEQYF
TRBJ2-7,-,-,TRBV7-8,TGTGCCAGCAGCCCTAAATCCTACGGTGGGATATCCTACGAGCAGTACTTC,CASSPKSYGGISYEQYF
TRBJ1-5,-,-,TRBV28,TGTGCCAGCAGTTTATCCCCCTCGGGGGAGCCCCAGCATTTT,CASSLSPSGEPQHF
TRBJ2-1,-,-,TRBV28,TGTGCCAGCACCGGGCTAGCGAGGGGCCCTAATGAGCAGTTCTTC,CASTGLARGPNEQFF
TRBJ1-1,-,-,TRBV9,TGTGCCAGCAGCGCTCCGAACACCGGGAGGAACACTGAAGCTTTCTTT,CASSAPNTGRNTEAFF
TRBJ2-1,once,TRBD1,TRBV4-3,TGCGCCAGCAGCCAAGATCCCACCGGGACAGGGTACAATGAGCAGTTCTTC,CASSQDPTGTGYNEQFF
TRBJ2-7,-,-,TRBV14,TGTGCCAGCAGCCAAGCCCGTGGGAAGCAATACGAGCAGTACTTC,CASSQARGKQYEQYF
TRBJ2-7,-,TRBD1,TRBV10-3,TGTGCCAGGGACAGGGTTCCCTACGAGCAGTACTTC,CARDRVPYEQYF
TRBJ1-2,-,-,TRBV6-2/TRBV6-3,TGTGCCAGCAGTTACACATCGACAGGTCTTGGCTACACCTTC,CASSYTSTGLGYTF
TRBJ1-2,-,TRBD1,TRBV3-1/TRBV3-2,TGTGCCAGCAGCCAAGAGATGCTGTTTGCGGCCAGGGGGCTTAGCTATGGCTACACCTTC,CASSQEMLFAARGLSYGYTF
TRBJ1-1,-,-,TRBV5-5,TGTGCCAGCAGCTTGGGGTTACGGTCCACTGAAGCTTTCTTT,CASSLGLRSTEAFF
TRBJ1-6,-,-,TRBV28,TGTGCCAGCAGGTCAATGATTTCACCCCTCCACTTT,CASRSMISPLHF
TRBJ2-1,-,-,TRBV6-2/TRBV6-3,TGTGCCAGCAGTTATCGTACCCAGTCCAATGAGCAGTTCTTC,CASSYRTQSNEQFF
TRBJ1-6,-,-,TRBV28,TGTGCCAGCACCCAGACTAATTCACCCCTCCACTTT,CASTQTNSPLHF
TRBJ2-2,few,-,TRBV27,TGTGCCAGCAGTTCGGCGAGGGGCTACACCGGGGAGCTGTTTTTT,CASSSARGYTGELFF
TRBJ2-3,-,-,TRBV12-3/TRBV12-4,TGTGCCAGCAGTAATGCAGATACGCAGTATTTT,CASSNADTQYF
TRBJ1-4,-,-,TRBV6-6,TGTGCCAGCACTTGGGGAGCGAGCAATGAAAAACTGTTTTTT,CASTWGASNEKLFF
TRBJ1-1,-,-,TRBV11-2,TGTGCCAGCAGCCGGACACTCGAAGCTTTCTTT,CASSRTLEAFF
TRBJ2-7,-,TRBD2,TRBV7-3,TGTGCCAGCAGCCCGACTAGCGGGACCTCCTACGAGCAGTACTTC,CASSPTSGTSYEQYF
TRBJ1-5,-,-,TRBV19,TGTGCCAGTAGTCTCAACAATCAGCCCCAGCATTTT,CASSLNNQPQHF
TRBJ2-1,-,-,TRBV5-1,TGCGCCAGCACGCCCCTCCGGGGCGTGGACGACAATGAGCAGTTCTTC,CASTPLRGVDDNEQFF
TRBJ2-7,once,-,TRBV6-1,TGTGCCAGCAGTGAAGCGCACAGGAGCTCCTACGAGCAGTACTTC,CASSEAHRSSYEQYF
TRBJ2-1,-,TRBD2,TRBV6-4,TGTGCCAGCAGTGACTCGGCGGGGGGGCCTCATGAGCAGTTCTTC,CASSDSAGGPHEQFF
TRBJ1-2,few,TRBD1,TRBV4-3,TGCGCCAGCAGCCAGAAGACAGGGGGCGGCGATGGCTACACCTTC,CASSQKTGGGDGYTF
TRBJ2-3,-,-,TRBV27,TGTGCCAGCAGCCCCGTGGGTAGCTGGGGTACAGATACGCAGTATTTT,CASSPVGSWGTDTQYF